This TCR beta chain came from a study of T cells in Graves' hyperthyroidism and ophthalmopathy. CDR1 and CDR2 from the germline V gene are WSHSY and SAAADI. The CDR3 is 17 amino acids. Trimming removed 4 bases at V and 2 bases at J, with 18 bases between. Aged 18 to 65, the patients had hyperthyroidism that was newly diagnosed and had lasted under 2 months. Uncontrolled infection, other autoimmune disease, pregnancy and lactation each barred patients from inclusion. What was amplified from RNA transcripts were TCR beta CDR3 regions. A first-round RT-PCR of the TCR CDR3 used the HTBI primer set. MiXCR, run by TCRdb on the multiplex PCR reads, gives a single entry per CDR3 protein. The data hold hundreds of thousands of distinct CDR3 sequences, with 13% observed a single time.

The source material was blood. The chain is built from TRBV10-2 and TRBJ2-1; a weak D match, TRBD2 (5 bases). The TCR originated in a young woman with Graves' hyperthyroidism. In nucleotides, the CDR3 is TGCGCCAGCAGTGGTGTGGGGTCGAGCGGTCCCTACAATGAGCAGTTCTTC. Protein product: CASSGVGSSGPYNEQFF.